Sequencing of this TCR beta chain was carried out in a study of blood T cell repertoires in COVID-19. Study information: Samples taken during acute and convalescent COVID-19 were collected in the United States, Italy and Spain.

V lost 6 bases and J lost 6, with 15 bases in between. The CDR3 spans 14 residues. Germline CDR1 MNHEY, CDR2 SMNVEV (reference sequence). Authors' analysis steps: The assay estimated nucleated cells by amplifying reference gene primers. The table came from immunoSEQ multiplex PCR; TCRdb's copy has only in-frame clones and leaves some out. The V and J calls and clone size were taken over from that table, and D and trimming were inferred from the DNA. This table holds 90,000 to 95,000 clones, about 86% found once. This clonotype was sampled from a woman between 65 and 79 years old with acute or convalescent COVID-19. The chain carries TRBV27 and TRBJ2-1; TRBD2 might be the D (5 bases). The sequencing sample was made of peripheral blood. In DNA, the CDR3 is TGTGCCAGCAGCACTAGTTTTCAACGCAATGAGCAGTTCTTC. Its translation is CASSTSFQRNEQFF.